The 28 T cell receptor beta chains presented below share a single source sample, sequenced in a study of T cell clonotyping in hematopoietic cell transplantation. Generated by immunoSEQ multiplex PCR, the TCRdb table keeps only in-frame clones and is missing some. The sample shows roughly 30,000 clones, roughly 92% of them seen only once. The sequencing here drew on PBMCs, taken 100 days after allogeneic stem cell transplant. Source of these receptors: a female patient aged 50-59 years who had an allogeneic stem cell transplant from a related donor, so the T cells may come from the graft donor. Some clones in this sample may be carry-over from other donors' samples.

The V call is TRBV5-5, the J call TRBJ1-2, with D tentatively TRBD1 (6 bases). Germline CDR1 is SGHKS and CDR2 is YYEKEE (reference sequence). The CDR3 has 16 amino acids. The V gene lost 2 bases and the J gene lost 0 bases, with 14 bases spanning the gap. The DNA for the CDR3 is TGTGCCAGCAGCTTCTCTGCAGGGGCCTCTAACTATGGCTACACCTTC. Residues: CASSFSAGASNYGYTF.

This chain links TRBV27 with TRBJ2-7; D perhaps matches TRBD1 (5 bases). This CDR3 has 14 residues. Germline CDR1 reads MNHEY; CDR2 reads SMNVEV (reference sequence). The V end lost 2 bases, the J end lost 7 bases, and 15 bases lay between the germline ends. The CDR3: CASSLEYRSGEQYF. Written as DNA, the CDR3 is TGTGCCAGCAGTTTAGAGTACAGGTCAGGGGAGCAGTACTTC.

The chain is built from TRBV6-5 and TRBJ2-7; D possibly corresponds to TRBD2 (6 bases). Per the germline V gene, CDR1 is MNHEY and CDR2 is SVGAGI. CDR3 size: 15 residues. Trimming pared 9 bases from V and 3 bases from J, leaving 21 bases between. The CDR3: CASYTTRAGNYEQYF. For the CDR3, the DNA is TGTGCCAGTTACACGACTAGGGCAGGAAACTACGAGCAGTACTTC.

The count of this clone is one. The chain links TRBV11-2 to TRBJ2-7; D may be TRBD1 (6 bases). V was clipped by 0 bases and J by 2 bases, with 17 bases between them. This CDR3 contains 17 residues. Germline loops: CDR1 SGHAT, CDR2 FQNNGV. The CDR3 is CASSLEDLGAGAYEQYF. DNA of the CDR3: TGTGCCAGCAGCTTAGAAGATCTTGGGGCAGGGGCCTACGAGCAGTACTTC. The variable domain in full, with the rest retrieved from reference TRBV11-2 and TRBJ2-7, is EAGVAQSPRYKIIEKRQSVAFWCNPISGHATLYWYQQILGQGPKLLIQFQNNGVVDDSQLPKDRFSAERLKGVDSTLKIQPAKLEDSAVYLCASSLEDLGAGAYEQYFGPGTRLTVT.

The chain couples TRBV15 to TRBJ2-7; D possibly uses TRBD1 or TRBD2 (5 bases each). The germline V gene encodes CDR1 LNHNV and CDR2 YYDKDF (reference sequence). The CDR3 contains 14 residues. V gave up 0 bases and J gave up 2 bases, with 8 bases separating them. The CDR3 reads CATSRDRGAYEQYF. The DNA for the CDR3 is TGTGCCACCAGCAGAGATAGGGGAGCCTACGAGCAGTACTTC. The full variable domain, in which reference TRBV15 and TRBJ2-7 provide the parts outside the CDR3, is DAMVIQNPRYQVTQFGKPVTLSCSQTLNHNVMYWYQQKSSQAPKLLFHYYDKDFNNEADTPDNFQSRRPNTSFCFLDIRSPGLGDTAMYLCATSRDRGAYEQYFGPGTRLTVT.

This clone was counted only a few times. V and J are TRBV5-4 and TRBJ1-2, with 12 bases aligning to TRBD1. The CDR3 totals 16 residues. V dropped 4 bases and J dropped 4; count of bases not matched to a gene: 8. Germline V gene lookup returns CDR1 SGHNT and CDR2 YYREEE (reference sequence). The CDR3 bases are TGTGCCAGCAGCCTGGGACAGGGGGCTAGTATCTATGGCTACACCTTC. Its protein is CASSLGQGASIYGYTF. The variable domain in full, completed from reference TRBV5-4 and TRBJ1-2, reads ETGVTQSPTHLIKTRGQQVTLRCSSQSGHNTVSWYQQALGQGPQFIFQYYREEENGRGNFPPRFSGLQFPNYSSELNVNALELDDSALYLCASSLGQGASIYGYTFGSGTRLTVV.

CDR3 bases: TGTGCCAGCAGTTACAATCGGGGGCCAAGCACAGATACGCAGTATTTT. Protein product: CASSYNRGPSTDTQYF. The J gene is TRBJ2-3, the V gene TRBV6-5; D assignment may be TRBD1 or TRBD2 (6 bases each). V lost 2 bases to trimming and J lost 0 bases, with 12 bases between them. The CDR3 consists of 16 residues. Germline CDR1 reads MNHEY; CDR2 reads SVGAGI.

The chain has TRBV5-1 and TRBJ1-6; D is uncertain. Germline CDR1 is SGHRS and CDR2 is YFSETQ. The CDR3 totals 14 residues. V lost 0 bases to trimming and J lost 10 bases, with 11 bases between them. The DNA for the CDR3 is TGCGCCAGCAGCTTGGGGTCCCCCTTCTCACCCCTCCACTTT. Its protein product is CASSLGSPFSPLHF.

The chain recombines TRBV5-4 with TRBJ2-1; 9 bases line up with TRBD1. CDR3 length: 15 residues. V dropped 2 bases and J dropped 2; count of bases not matched to a gene: 2. Germline-derived CDR1 and CDR2 are SGHNT and YYREEE (reference sequence). The CDR3 loop reads CASSFGTGTYNEQFF. The CDR3 region has the DNA TGTGCCAGCAGCTTCGGGACAGGGACCTACAATGAGCAGTTCTTC.

The chain joins TRBV20-1 to TRBJ2-7; tentative D call: TRBD1 (6 bases). Trimming removed 3 bases at V and 6 bases at J, with 9 bases between. Germline V gene data show CDR1 as DFQATT and CDR2 as SNEGSKA (reference sequence). CDR3 length: 11 residues. The CDR3 spells CSASRGIEQYF. CDR3 nucleotide sequence: TGCAGTGCTAGCAGGGGAATCGAGCAGTACTTC.

The chain carries TRBV6-1 and TRBJ2-7, with 9 bases fitting TRBD1. In germline, CDR1 is MNHNS, CDR2 SASEGT. After removal of 6 bases from V and 9 bases from J, the junction contained 9 bases not matched to a gene. The CDR3 is 13 residues long. CDR3 bases: TGTGCCAGCAGAGGGACAGGGTCAGGCGGGCAGTACTTC. Encoded protein: CASRGTGSGGQYF.

The J gene is TRBJ2-7, the V gene TRBV2, with 7 bases fitting TRBD1. CDR1 SNHLY and CDR2 FYNNEI come from the germline V gene. V gave up 6 bases and J gave up 3 bases; unmatched junction bases: 2. The CDR3 extends over 12 amino acids. CDR3 sequence (DNA): TGTGCCAGCAGAGGGGACAGCTACGAGCAGTACTTC. This encodes CASRGDSYEQYF.

The chain links TRBV5-4 to TRBJ2-7; D gene uncertain. Germline CDR1 and CDR2: SGHNT and YYREEE (reference sequence). V was cut by 5 bases and J by 5 bases, with 8 bases left in between. The length of the CDR3 is 11 residues. This chain's CDR3 is CASSWADEQYF. CDR3 nucleotide sequence: TGTGCCAGCAGTTGGGCCGACGAGCAGTACTTC.

V and J are TRBV19 and TRBJ1-1; D perhaps matches TRBD1 (5 bases). CDR1 LNHDA and CDR2 SQIVND come from the germline V gene (reference sequence). There are 15 residues in the CDR3. Trimming cost V 4 bases and J 5 bases, with 17 bases left between them. The DNA of the CDR3 is TGTGCCAGTAGTACGGGCGCGGGGGTGAGGACTGAAGCTTTCTTT. This gives the protein CASSTGAGVRTEAFF. Supplemented by reference TRBV19 and TRBJ1-1, the full variable domain reads DGGITQSPKYLFRKEGQNVTLSCEQNLNHDAMYWYRQDPGQGLRLIYYSQIVNDFQKGDIAEGYSVSREKKESFPLTVTSAQKNPTAFYLCASSTGAGVRTEAFFGQGTRLTVV.

This clone was counted a single time. V usage is TRBV11-2 and J usage is TRBJ2-1; 12 positions match TRBD2. The V gene end was trimmed by 3 bases and the J gene end by 6 bases; junction bases not matched to a gene: 3. The V gene's germline CDR1 is SGHAT and CDR2 FQNNGV. The CDR3 is 15 residues long. The CDR3 spells CASSFLTSGGNEQFF. CDR3 nucleotide sequence: TGTGCCAGCAGCTTCCTGACTAGCGGGGGCAATGAGCAGTTCTTC.

This clone appeared once. The chain joins TRBV6-5 to TRBJ1-1, with no clear D. Germline V gene sequence: CDR1 MNHEY, CDR2 SVGAGI. V lost 7 bases and J 5 bases, leaving 14 bases between the germline ends. CDR3 size: 13 residues. The CDR3 region is CASNYNLRTEAFF. As DNA, the CDR3 is TGTGCCAGCAATTATAACCTCAGGACTGAAGCTTTCTTT.

The rearrangement uses TRBV7-9 and TRBJ1-1; D is unclear. The V gene lost 6 bases and the J gene lost 2 bases, with 10 bases spanning the gap. Germline-derived CDR1 and CDR2 are SEHNR and FQNEAQ (reference sequence). The CDR3 consists of 13 residues. CDR3 DNA sequence: TGTGCCAGCAGGCGGACGGGTAACACTGAAGCTTTCTTT. It encodes CASRRTGNTEAFF. The full variable domain, completed using reference TRBV7-9 and TRBJ1-1, is DTGVSQNPRHKITKRGQNVTFRCDPISEHNRLYWYRQTLGQGPEFLTYFQNEAQLEKSRLLSDRFSAERPKGSFSTLEIQRTEQGDSAMYLCASRRTGNTEAFFGQGTRLTVV.

The chain couples TRBV10-3 to TRBJ2-2, with D maybe TRBD1 (7 bases). V was pared by 9 bases and J by 6 bases, with 11 bases between. The CDR3 contains 12 residues. Germline CDR1 is ENHRY and CDR2 is SYGVKD. The CDR3 spells CAISRGAGELFF. CDR3 coding DNA: TGTGCCATTTCCAGGGGGGCCGGGGAGCTGTTTTTT.

This chain links TRBV9 with TRBJ1-5; D call uncertain. Deletions cut 0 bases from V and 4 bases from J, with 8 bases between. Germline values: CDR1 SGDLS, CDR2 YYNGEE. This CDR3 comprises 14 residues. This CDR3 is CASSVDPTNQPQHF. The DNA for the CDR3 is TGTGCCAGCAGCGTAGACCCCACGAATCAGCCCCAGCATTTT. The full variable domain, completed using reference TRBV9 and TRBJ1-5, is DSGVTQTPKHLITATGQRVTLRCSPRSGDLSVYWYQQSLDQGLQFLIQYYNGEERAKGNILERFSAQQFPDLHSELNLSSLELGDSALYFCASSVDPTNQPQHFGDGTRLSIL.

This clone appeared a few times. The chain joins TRBV2 to TRBJ2-2; TRBD1 matches at 7 bases. CDR1 is SNHLY and CDR2 is FYNNEI in the germline V gene. J lost 6 bases, V lost 7 bases, and 5 bases had no gene match. This CDR3 is built from 13 residues. The CDR3 DNA sequence: TGTGCCAGCAACCTGGGGACAGCCGGGGAGCTGTTTTTT. It is translated as CASNLGTAGELFF. The full variable domain, completed using reference TRBV2 and TRBJ2-2, is EPEVTQTPSHQVTQMGQEVILRCVPISNHLYFYWYRQILGQKVEFLVSFYNNEISEKSEIFDDQFSVERPDGSNFTLKIRSTKLEDSAMYFCASNLGTAGELFFGEGSRLTVL.

The chain has TRBV9 and TRBJ1-2, with D tentatively TRBD1 (5 bases). Trimming removed 4 bases from V and 2 bases from J, with 12 bases in between. Germline V lookup: CDR1 SGDLS, CDR2 YYNGEE. CDR3 length: 14 amino acids. As DNA, the CDR3 is TGTGCCAGCAGCCCCGTTCGGGGGAACTATGGCTACACCTTC. Protein: CASSPVRGNYGYTF.

The chain uses TRBV30 and TRBJ2-3; 8 bases line up with TRBD2. The CDR3 contains 15 residues. V lost 5 bases to trimming and J lost 1 base; unmatched junction nucleotides: 8. CDR1 and CDR2 from the germline V gene are GTSNPN and SVGIG (reference sequence). The DNA of the CDR3 is TGTGCCTGGTCCCGGTTACTAGCGGGCACAGATACGCAGTATTTT. Translation gives CAWSRLLAGTDTQYF.

The chain employs TRBV4-2 and TRBJ2-3; D perhaps matches TRBD1 (6 bases). The V gene lost 3 bases and the J gene lost 6 bases, with 13 bases spanning the gap. Germline assignment: CDR1 LGHNA and CDR2 YNFKEQ. The CDR3 length is 14 residues. CDR3: CASSHGGRGDTQYF. The CDR3 region has the DNA TGTGCCAGCAGCCACGGAGGAAGGGGGGATACGCAGTATTTT.

The chain uses TRBV6-1 and TRBJ2-7; 7 nucleotides line up with TRBD1. V shed 6 bases and J 0 bases; nucleotides not matched to a gene: 5. The CDR3 has 14 amino acids. CDR1 is MNHNS and CDR2 is SASEGT in the germline V gene. The CDR3, as DNA: TGTGCCAGCAGAGAACAGGGGAGCTCCTACGAGCAGTACTTC. It specifies CASREQGSSYEQYF.

This chain links TRBV15 with TRBJ2-7, with 8 bases fitting TRBD1. The CDR3 loop spans 14 amino acids. V dropped 2 bases and J dropped 4; count of bases not matched to a gene: 4. Germline V lookup: CDR1 LNHNV, CDR2 YYDKDF (reference sequence). CDR3 region: CATSRRQGPYEQYF. The CDR3, as DNA: TGTGCCACCAGCAGACGACAGGGGCCTTACGAGCAGTACTTC.

The chain links TRBV6-1 to TRBJ1-1; D is undetermined. Looked up from germline, CDR1 is MNHNS and CDR2 is SASEGT. The CDR3 has 15 amino acids. V lost 1 base to trimming and J lost 4 bases, with 13 bases between them. CDR3 loop: CASSEVGRTSTEAFF. CDR3 DNA: TGTGCCAGCAGTGAAGTCGGACGAACCTCCACTGAAGCTTTCTTT.

This sequence joins TRBV6-5 and TRBJ2-5; D might be TRBD2 (6 bases). Per germline, CDR1 MNHEY and CDR2 SVGAGI. The germline V and J ends were trimmed by 4 bases and 5 bases, with 17 bases remaining between them. The CDR3 is 15 residues long. The CDR3 sequence is CASSLSDGRTETQYF. The CDR3 nucleotides are TGTGCCAGCAGTTTATCAGATGGGAGGACGGAGACCCAGTACTTC.

The table lists this clone with a count of one. J is TRBJ1-1 and V is TRBV11-3; D not certain. Germline CDR1 is SGHNT and CDR2 is YENEEA. The CDR3 runs 13 residues. Trimming stripped 2 bases from V and 11 bases from J, with 15 bases between. The CDR3 DNA sequence: TGTGCCAGCAGCTTAAATTCGAGGTTGCGGGCTTTCTTT. Its protein is CASSLNSRLRAFF.